This T cell receptor (beta chain) was sequenced in a study of siplizumab effects on memory and regulatory T cells. The germline V gene encodes CDR1 SEHNR and CDR2 FQNEAQ (reference sequence). Between the trimmed V and J ends, which lost 6 bases and 11 bases, there was a span of 19 bases. The CDR3 consists of 13 residues. Study results and caveats: No naive or memory phenotype could be assigned to roughly 75-97% of proliferating clones.

In the case of this clone: Its antigen is currently unknown.

The protocol was immunoSEQ multiplex PCR, while the TCRdb copy is restricted to in-frame clones and leaves out a portion. The sample lists more than 50,000 clones; 93% were seen once. This TCR was sampled from a human donor in good health. Sample: CD8+ T cells sorted from blood. The V and J genes are TRBV7-9 and TRBJ1-1; the D gene is possibly TRBD1 (6 bases). CDR3 amino acids: CASSIEGGVDAFF. CDR3 nucleotides: TGTGCCAGCAGTATAGAGGGGGGCGTCGACGCTTTCTTT.